The 25 T cell receptor beta chains listed next were all sequenced from one sample in a study of T cells in Graves' hyperthyroidism and ophthalmopathy. Researchers took RNA transcripts and amplified the TCR beta CDR3 regions from them. A first-round RT-PCR of the TCR CDR3 used the HTBI primer set. TCRdb called the multiplex PCR reads again in MiXCR, with one record for every CDR3 protein. The repertoire holds around 690,000 distinct CDR3 sequences, around 15% seen once, with around 15% in the top ten. The sample was blood. The receptors shown here come from a man aged 50-60 years with Graves' hyperthyroidism.

This clonotype was counted ten times or more. V usage is TRBV4-1 and J usage is TRBJ2-5; 7 bases match TRBD1. The CDR3 runs 14 residues. V was pared by 2 bases and J by 5 bases, with 5 bases of the junction left unmatched. Germline lookup yields CDR1 MGHRA and CDR2 YSYEKL. CDR3 sequence (DNA): TGCGCCAGCAGCCAAACGACAGGGTGGGAGACCCAGTACTTC. Translated: CASSQTTGWETQYF.

This clonotype was counted many times. This chain links TRBV20-1 with TRBJ2-1; 13 nucleotides agree with TRBD2. The V gene end was trimmed by 6 bases and the J gene end by 8 bases; junction bases not matched to a gene: 7. CDR1 and CDR2 from the germline V gene are DFQATT and SNEGSKA (reference sequence). This CDR3 contains 14 residues. CDR3 coding DNA: TGCAGTGCCGACGGGACTAGCGGGACCGATGAGCAGTTCTTC. Translating gives CSADGTSGTDEQFF.

CDR3 protein: CASSFLGTSGNKQFF. DNA for the CDR3: TGTGCCAGCAGTTTTCTCGGGACTAGCGGGAACAAGCAGTTCTTC. The rearrangement links TRBV27 to TRBJ2-1; 13 bases fit TRBD2. This CDR3 region has 15 residues. V lost 3 bases to trimming and J lost 11 bases; unmatched junction nucleotides: 7. Per germline, CDR1 MNHEY and CDR2 SMNVEV (reference sequence).

Ten or more counts support this clonotype. The chain uses TRBV7-2 and TRBJ1-2; perhaps TRBD1 as D (6 bases). V dropped 5 bases and J dropped 4 bases, with 14 bases sitting between them. Germline V gene sequence: CDR1 SGHTA, CDR2 FQGNSA. This CDR3 is built from 14 residues. CDR3: CASSPRDTLYGYTF. DNA of the CDR3: TGTGCCAGCAGCCCTCGGGACACGCTCTATGGCTACACCTTC.

As for this clonotype: A read error may account for a junction end that differs from germline. The J gene is TRBJ2-1, the V gene TRBV6-2 or TRBV6-3; D ambiguous. This CDR3 is built from 14 residues. The germline V gene has CDR1 MNHEY and CDR2 SVGEGT. The CDR3 spells CASGYYSGNSEQFF. In DNA form, the CDR3 reads TGTGCCAGCGGTTACTATTCGGGTAATAGCGAGCAGTTCTTC.

This clonotype was observed a handful of times. The chain recombines TRBV18 with TRBJ1-3; no firm D call. CDR1 and CDR2 (germline): KGHSH, LQKENI. The germline V and J ends were trimmed by 6 bases and 0 bases, with 12 bases remaining between them. The CDR3 runs to 15 residues. The CDR3 here is CASSPTLTSGNTIYF. DNA for the CDR3: TGTGCCAGCTCCCCGACACTTACCTCTGGAAACACCATATATTTT.

This clonotype was detected many times. The rearrangement uses TRBV27 and TRBJ2-3; tentative D call: TRBD2 (5 bases). CDR1 is MNHEY and CDR2 is SMNVEV in the germline V gene (reference sequence). V dropped 6 bases and J dropped 1 base, with 14 bases sitting between them. The CDR3 length is 15 residues. CDR3 DNA: TGTGCCAGCAGACTAGGGCGGTCGGGCACAGATACGCAGTATTTT. Its protein product is CASRLGRSGTDTQYF.

This chain uses TRBV25-1 with TRBJ2-7; 10 bases match TRBD2. Losses at the gene ends were 0 bases for V and 6 bases for J; bases not matched to a gene: 11. The CDR3 spans 17 residues. Per germline, CDR1 MGHDK and CDR2 SYGVNS. The CDR3 protein is CASSEYSPEGTSVEQYF. The DNA of the CDR3 is TGTGCCAGCAGTGAATATAGCCCAGAGGGGACTAGCGTCGAGCAGTACTTC.

This clonotype was seen a few times. The chain has TRBV27 and TRBJ2-7; 8 bases match TRBD1. V lost 6 bases to trimming and J lost 3 bases; unmatched junction nucleotides: 13. CDR1 is MNHEY, CDR2 SMNVEV, per germline (reference sequence). This CDR3 region has 16 residues. Written as DNA, the CDR3 is TGTGCCAGCAGCCAATCGACAGGGGATAGAGTCTACGAGCAGTACTTC. Translation gives CASSQSTGDRVYEQYF.

The chain joins TRBV19 to TRBJ1-4; D may be TRBD1 (5 bases). V shed 11 bases and J shed 0 bases, with 13 bases lying between them. Germline V gene lookup returns CDR1 LNHDA and CDR2 SQIVND (reference sequence). The CDR3 loop spans 14 amino acids. The CDR3 nucleotides are TGTGCCTCTAAAAGGGGAGCAACTAATGAAAAACTGTTTTTT. Amino acids: CASKRGATNEKLFF.

This clonotype was seen ten or more times. V is TRBV7-2 and J is TRBJ2-7; D might be TRBD1 or TRBD2, each matching 6 bases. CDR1 SGHTA and CDR2 FQGNSA come from the germline V gene. Trimming pared 4 bases from V and 4 bases from J, leaving 20 bases between. The CDR3 totals 16 residues. CDR3 region: CASSSYSGALAYEQYF. Here the CDR3 DNA reads TGTGCCAGCAGCTCGTACTCGGGGGCCTTGGCTTACGAGCAGTACTTC.

This clonotype was counted a few times. The chain couples TRBV12-3 or TRBV12-4 to TRBJ1-1; D remains ambiguous. V was clipped by 7 bases and J by 8 bases, with 17 bases between them. This CDR3 contains 13 residues. CDR3 amino acids: CASTGPEFGEAFF. As DNA, the CDR3 is TGTGCCAGCACCGGCCCCGAGTTCGGAGAAGCTTTCTTT.

The chain links TRBV18 to TRBJ1-4; weak D call: TRBD1 (6 bases). Germline CDR1 reads KGHSH; CDR2 reads LQKENI. The CDR3 length is 16 residues. V was cut by 3 bases and J by 7 bases, with 18 bases left in between. CDR3 sequence: CASSPAPQGTAEKLFF. CDR3 sequence (DNA): TGTGCCAGCTCACCCGCCCCACAGGGTACGGCTGAAAAACTGTTTTTT. Looking up the rest from reference TRBV18 and TRBJ1-4 gives the full variable domain: NAGVMQNPRHLVRRRGQEARLRCSPMKGHSHVYWYRQLPEEGLKFMVYLQKENIIDESGMPKERFSAEFPKEGPSILRIQQVVRGDSAAYFCASSPAPQGTAEKLFFGSGTQLSVL.

The V gene is TRBV7-8, the J gene TRBJ1-2, with 11 bases identical to TRBD1. The germline CDR1 and CDR2 sequences are SGHVS and FQNEAQ. V was pared by 5 bases and J by 4 bases, with 6 bases of the junction left unmatched. This CDR3 comprises 15 residues. The CDR3 loop is CASSPRDRGAYGYTF. Here the CDR3 DNA reads TGTGCCAGCAGCCCCCGGGACAGGGGGGCCTATGGCTACACCTTC.

This clonotype showed up just a few times. The chain links TRBV4-2 to TRBJ2-7, with D perhaps assigned TRBD1 or TRBD2 (7 bases each). Germline lookup yields CDR1 LGHNA and CDR2 YNFKEQ. V was trimmed by 3 bases and J by 1 base, leaving 22 bases between them. The CDR3 sequence is 18 residues long. CDR3: CASSQSQGGGSWSYEQYF. The CDR3 DNA follows: TGTGCCAGCAGCCAGAGCCAGGGGGGGGGGAGCTGGTCCTACGAGCAGTACTTC.

This clonotype has at least ten counts. The CDR3 region is CASSPPTGQLLPQYF. Written as DNA, the CDR3 is TGTGCCAGCTCACCACCCACGGGACAACTTTTGCCCCAGTACTTC. V gene TRBV18 combines with J gene TRBJ2-5, with a tentative D call TRBD1 (6 bases). Deletions cut 0 bases from V and 9 bases from J, with 17 bases between. Germline V CDR1 and CDR2: KGHSH, LQKENI. CDR3 length equals 15 residues.

In regard to this clonotype: Being one base from a much bigger clone, this may be a read error. The gene calls are TRBV28 and TRBJ2-1, with 7 bases identical to TRBD1. The CDR3 totals 17 residues. Per germline, CDR1 MDHEN and CDR2 SYDVKM. The CDR3 region is CAGSYRGFPLTNNEQFF. The CDR3 nucleotides read TGTGCCGGCAGTTACAGGGGTTTCCCTCTAACCAACAATGAGCAGTTCTTC.

This clonotype was observed at least ten times. The CDR3 region has the DNA TGTGCCAGCAGTTTAAACCCCCCTTGGTTCTCTTTGGACAATGAGCAGTTCTTC. This gives the protein CASSLNPPWFSLDNEQFF. V gene TRBV27 combines with J gene TRBJ2-1; D call uncertain. V gave up 2 bases and J gave up 5 bases, with 22 bases separating them. There are 18 residues in the CDR3. From germline, CDR1 is MNHEY and CDR2 SMNVEV (reference sequence).

Regarding this clonotype: This may arise from a read error, as a much more abundant clone is one base away. The V call is TRBV30, the J call TRBJ1-1; D not certain. The CDR3 contains 12 residues. Germline CDR1 GTSNPN, CDR2 SVGIG (reference sequence). CDR3 sequence (DNA): TGTGCCTGGATGTTCTGGAACACTCAAGCTTTCTTT. Amino acid sequence: CAWMFWNTQAFF.

The chain combines TRBV6-1 with TRBJ2-7; 10 bases map to TRBD2. V was clipped by 5 bases and J by 6 bases; unmatched bases: 7. The CDR3 sequence is 14 residues long. The germline V gene encodes CDR1 MNHNS and CDR2 SASEGT. The DNA for the CDR3 is TGTGCCAGCAGTTCACCGGGACTAGCGAGCGAGCAGTACTTC. Its translation is CASSSPGLASEQYF.

This clonotype was found many times. The chain employs TRBV5-1 and TRBJ2-5; tentative D call: TRBD1 (5 bases). Germline-derived CDR1 and CDR2 are SGHRS and YFSETQ. Trimming took off 4 bases at V and 4 bases at J, with 17 bases between the two ends. The CDR3 has 15 residues. The CDR3 region is CASSNQARGSETQYF. DNA for the CDR3: TGCGCCAGCAGCAATCAAGCTAGGGGTTCAGAGACCCAGTACTTC.

This chain joins TRBV9 and TRBJ2-3; 13 bases align to TRBD2. With V trimmed by 3 bases and J by 0 bases, 10 bases remained unmatched. CDR1 is SGDLS and CDR2 is YYNGEE in the germline V gene. The CDR3 is made up of 19 amino acids. This CDR3 is CASSAVTGTSGTSTDTQYF. CDR3 nucleotide sequence: TGTGCCAGCAGCGCCGTTACCGGGACTAGCGGGACTAGCACAGATACGCAGTATTTT.

In this sample, this clonotype turned up many times. The V call is TRBV7-9, the J call TRBJ2-5, with 9 bases that match TRBD2. V lost 3 bases, J lost 5 bases, and 10 bases stayed unmatched. This CDR3 has 16 residues. CDR1 is SEHNR, CDR2 FQNEAQ, per germline (reference sequence). The chain's CDR3 is CASSFGPAGGAETQYF. CDR3 coding DNA: TGTGCCAGCAGCTTCGGCCCCGCGGGAGGGGCGGAGACCCAGTACTTC.

In the case of this clonotype: One base away lies a much larger clone, so this may be a sequencing read error. The V and J genes are TRBV5-1 and TRBJ2-3; a possible D gene is TRBD2 (6 bases). Per germline, CDR1 SGHRS and CDR2 YFSETQ. The CDR3 has 16 residues. The CDR3 bases are TGCGCCTGCAGCTGGGGAACCGGGACTGGAACAGATACGCAGTATTTT. Its translation: CACSWGTGTGTDTQYF.

This clonotype was counted between two and nine times. Here the CDR3 reads CASSRSSGPSTDTQYF. CDR3 in DNA: TGTGCCAGCAGCCGGTCTTCAGGCCCGAGCACAGATACGCAGTATTTT. The chain joins TRBV3-1 to TRBJ2-3; no reliable D call. V lost 4 bases and J 0 bases, leaving 14 bases between the germline ends. Germline loops: CDR1 LGHDT, CDR2 YNNKEL (reference sequence). The CDR3 is 16 residues long.